This is a list of T cell receptor beta chains from one sample in a study of circulating and synovial CD4+ cells in juvenile arthritis. Using immunoSEQ multiplex PCR, the repertoire was profiled, and TCRdb retains in-frame clones only, with some absent. The table lists around 32,000 clones, roughly 95% of them singletons. Sequenced sample: CD4+ T cells from blood. These receptors were taken from a human donor with juvenile idiopathic arthritis. Each CDR3 is given without its conserved first and last residue. Fields, in order: V gene, J gene, clone size, CDR3 protein. A row's size may be missing; if present it is once, few, many or a size class.

V: TRBV29-1; J: TRBJ2-3; size: -; CDR3: SVEFGGSTDTQY
V: TRBV28; J: TRBJ2-1; size: -; CDR3: ATLNRGLKNEQF
V: TRBV2; J: TRBJ2-3; size: -; CDR3: ASSWGQPSTDTQY
V: TRBV6-4; J: TRBJ2-1; size: once; CDR3: ASSDSSVSASEQF
V: TRBV25-1; J: TRBJ1-6; size: -; CDR3: ASSERMRDSPLH
V: TRBV4-2; J: TRBJ2-2; size: -; CDR3: ASTGGPLNTGELF
V: TRBV28; J: TRBJ2-1; size: -; CDR3: ASSLSAWTSGNYNEQF
V: TRBV10-3; J: TRBJ2-2; size: -; CDR3: AIGGLAGVGITGELF
V: TRBV14; J: TRBJ2-7; size: -; CDR3: ASSQDWAVQY
V: TRBV5-1; J: TRBJ2-7; size: -; CDR3: ASSLARTSGHSYEQY
V: TRBV4-1; J: TRBJ1-5; size: -; CDR3: ASSLRTVNQPQH
V: TRBV6-1; J: TRBJ2-1; size: -; CDR3: ASSPRTDGVEQF
V: TRBV5-1; J: TRBJ2-1; size: -; CDR3: ASSLARSDNEQF
V: TRBV10-3; J: TRBJ1-1; size: -; CDR3: AIRGTLRGRKNTEAF
V: TRBV7-3; J: TRBJ1-2; size: -; CDR3: ASSPDGQGAGGYT
V: TRBV7-2; J: TRBJ2-7; size: -; CDR3: ATARLAGPYEQY
V: TRBV30; J: TRBJ2-7; size: -; CDR3: AWSSPRRSSYEQY
V: TRBV9; J: TRBJ1-5; size: -; CDR3: ASSPGVGAANQPQH
V: TRBV7-9; J: TRBJ2-7; size: -; CDR3: ASSPPGGVRSYEQY
V: TRBV10-1; J: TRBJ1-3; size: few; CDR3: ASSESAGTGNTIY
V: TRBV10-3; J: TRBJ2-2; size: once; CDR3: AITASRGAANTGELF
V: TRBV5-1; J: TRBJ2-5; size: -; CDR3: ASSLEGGRRSREFQETQY
V: TRBV6-6; J: TRBJ2-7; size: -; CDR3: ASRTPGQRGEQY
V: TRBV6-1; J: TRBJ1-2; size: -; CDR3: ASSEKWQGGGYT
V: TRBV30; J: TRBJ2-5; size: -; CDR3: AWKGLARQETQY
V: TRBV5-4; J: TRBJ1-2; size: -; CDR3: ASSLEPTVFNYGYT
V: TRBV6-1; J: TRBJ1-2; size: -; CDR3: ASSKGREYGYT
V: TRBV19; J: TRBJ1-2; size: -; CDR3: ASSNDGGNYGYT
V: TRBV11-2; J: TRBJ1-2; size: -; CDR3: ASSSGQVYGYT
V: TRBV18; J: TRBJ2-5; size: -; CDR3: ASSSQGGQETQY
V: TRBV5-1; J: TRBJ1-5; size: -; CDR3: ASSLGANQPQH
V: TRBV29-1; J: TRBJ2-1; size: -; CDR3: SVARGYNEQF